These T cell receptor beta chains were read from a single sample in a study of cytomegalovirus exposure and HLA in healthy donors. Libraries were prepared by immunoSEQ multiplex PCR; TCRdb keeps only in-frame clonotypes and omits some of them. The sample yields roughly 98,000 clones, roughly 80% seen once. The sample was PBMCs. The receptors were gathered from a man aged 35 to 55 in good health and CMV-seronegative. Each CDR3 is given with its conserved first and last residue. Each record gives: J gene, clone size, D gene, V gene, CDR3 protein, CDR3 DNA. A D gene is named only where the DNA matches it firmly. Clone size is shown for a subset of rows, as once, few, many or a class of expanded clone.

>TRBJ2-4|-|TRBD2|TRBV28
CASSSSGGDKNIQYF
TGTGCCAGCAGTTCGAGCGGGGGAGACAAAAACATTCAGTACTTC
>TRBJ2-1|-|-|TRBV5-1
CASSPGGAGYNEQFF
TGCGCCAGCAGCCCCGGAGGGGCTGGGTACAATGAGCAGTTCTTC
>TRBJ1-1|-|-|TRBV11-2
CASSLGAGLNTEAFF
TGTGCCAGCAGCTTAGGTGCAGGGCTGAACACTGAAGCTTTCTTT
>TRBJ2-5|-|TRBD2|TRBV7-7
CASSLGTAGDRETQYF
TGTGCCAGCAGCTTGGGGACTGCGGGGGACCGCGAGACCCAGTACTTC
>TRBJ1-5|once|TRBD1|TRBV2
CASSEGAGGSNQPQHF
TGTGCCAGCAGTGAAGGGGCAGGGGGTAGCAATCAGCCCCAGCATTTT
>TRBJ1-3|-|-|TRBV9
CASSPRTRPGASGNTIYF
TGTGCCAGCAGCCCACGTACTAGACCTGGCGCCTCTGGAAACACCATATATTTT
>TRBJ1-1|-|TRBD1|TRBV28
CASSLTGGAEAFF
TGTGCCAGCAGTCTCACAGGGGGAGCTGAAGCTTTCTTT
>TRBJ2-3|once|-|TRBV10-3
CAISVRPGTDTQYF
TGTGCCATCAGTGTGCGGCCTGGCACAGATACGCAGTATTTT
>TRBJ2-1|once|TRBD1|TRBV2
CASSRWDSSRNEQFF
TGTGCCAGCAGCCGGTGGGACAGTTCCCGCAATGAGCAGTTCTTC
>TRBJ2-7|-|-|TRBV11-2
CASSLTAGTYEQYF
TGTGCCAGCAGCTTAACAGCCGGAACCTACGAGCAGTACTTC
>TRBJ1-6|-|-|TRBV27
CASSLFEGGSPLHF
TGTGCCAGCAGTTTATTCGAAGGAGGCTCACCCCTCCACTTT
>TRBJ2-3|-|-|TRBV27
CASSLYSRRTQYF
TGTGCCAGCAGTTTATACAGTCGGCGCACGCAGTATTTT
>TRBJ1-5|-|-|TRBV5-7
CASSLEGGEEPQHF
TGTGCCAGCAGCTTGGAAGGAGGGGAGGAGCCCCAGCATTTT
>TRBJ2-1|-|TRBD2|TRBV2
CAGTSGSHEQFF
TGTGCCGGGACTAGCGGGAGTCATGAGCAGTTCTTC
>TRBJ1-4|-|TRBD1|TRBV15
CATSAGQGSYNEKLFF
TGTGCCACCAGCGCGGGACAGGGGTCTTATAATGAAAAACTGTTTTTT
>TRBJ1-5|-|TRBD1|TRBV28
CASSRDRGNQPQHF
TGTGCCAGCAGTCGGGACAGGGGTAACCAGCCCCAGCATTTT
>TRBJ1-5|-|-|TRBV5-1
CASSFDGAQPQHF
TGCGCCAGCAGCTTTGATGGGGCTCAGCCCCAGCATTTT
>TRBJ2-2|-|-|TRBV5-1
CASSLSSILEPGELFF
TGCGCCAGCAGCTTGAGTAGTATTCTCGAGCCCGGGGAGCTGTTTTTT
>TRBJ2-1|once|-|TRBV15
CATSRDGTSSNEQFF
TGTGCCACCAGCAGAGACGGGACAAGTAGCAATGAGCAGTTCTTC
>TRBJ1-3|-|TRBD1|TRBV4-1
CASSQDRRTGDRAGNTIYF
TGCGCCAGCAGCCAAGATAGGCGAACAGGGGACAGGGCCGGAAACACCATATATTTT
>TRBJ1-4|once|-|TRBV28
CASSFGVNVGKLFF
TGTGCCAGCAGTTTCGGGGTTAACGTTGGAAAACTGTTTTTT
>TRBJ2-3|-|-|TRBV7-3
CASSLEGRGSTDTQYF
TGTGCCAGCTCCCTGGAGGGACGGGGGAGCACAGATACGCAGTATTTT
>TRBJ1-2|-|TRBD1|TRBV19
CASSRNPGQLYGYTF
TGTGCCAGTAGTCGAAACCCGGGACAGCTATATGGCTACACCTTC
>TRBJ2-7|-|-|TRBV30
CAWSSEIRTLSYEQYF
TGTGCCTGGAGTAGCGAGATCCGCACCCTTTCCTACGAGCAGTACTTC
>TRBJ1-5|once|-|TRBV18
CASSLRGSYGADQPQHF
TGTGCCAGCTCACTCCGGGGTAGTTACGGAGCAGATCAGCCCCAGCATTTT
>TRBJ2-1|-|TRBD2|TRBV7-9
CASSDLAGRYNEQFF
TGTGCCAGCAGCGACCTAGCGGGGCGATACAATGAGCAGTTCTTC
>TRBJ2-7|-|-|TRBV2
CASSPSEQYF
TGTGCCAGCAGCCCCAGCGAGCAGTACTTC
>TRBJ2-2|-|TRBD2|TRBV5-1
CASSLGLAGGPTTGELFF
TGCGCCAGCAGCTTGGGACTAGCGGGAGGGCCTACCACCGGGGAGCTGTTTTTT
>TRBJ2-1|-|TRBD1|TRBV10-3
CAISESLGTGQNEQFF
TGTGCCATCAGTGAGTCGCTCGGGACAGGGCAAAATGAGCAGTTCTTC
>TRBJ1-1|-|-|TRBV5-1
CASDRQDPTTEAFF
TGCGCCAGCGACAGACAGGATCCGACCACTGAAGCTTTCTTT
>TRBJ2-7|-|-|TRBV7-9
CASSLGGDSSYEQYF
TGTGCCAGCAGCTTAGGGGGAGATAGCTCCTACGAGCAGTACTTC
>TRBJ2-1|-|-|TRBV5-4
CASSSNNEQFF
TGTGCCAGCAGCTCAAACAATGAGCAGTTCTTC
>TRBJ1-2|-|TRBD1|TRBV18
CASSPLQGSYGYTF
TGTGCCAGCTCACCCCTACAGGGGAGCTATGGCTACACCTTC
>TRBJ1-2|-|TRBD1|TRBV5-1
CASSTRDRGGYTF
TGCGCCAGCAGCACCCGGGACAGGGGTGGCTACACCTTC
>TRBJ1-1|once|-|TRBV5-1
CASSSQGSNTEAFF
TGCGCCAGCAGCTCTCAGGGGTCGAACACTGAAGCTTTCTTT
>TRBJ1-2|-|-|TRBV10-3
CAIRQDQARDGYTF
TGTGCCATCAGACAAGACCAGGCCCGTGATGGCTACACCTTC
>TRBJ1-2|-|TRBD1|TRBV6-5
CASSGTGLLDGYTF
TGTGCCAGCAGTGGGACAGGGCTTCTAGATGGCTACACCTTC
>TRBJ2-3|-|TRBD1|TRBV6-1
CASREGQASSNTQYF
TGTGCCAGCAGGGAGGGACAGGCAAGTTCAAATACGCAGTATTTT
>TRBJ1-1|-|-|TRBV5-1
CASSLERGNTEAFF
TGCGCCAGCAGCTTGGAGCGAGGGAACACTGAAGCTTTCTTT
>TRBJ2-6|-|-|TRBV2
CARGGRVFGANVLTF
TGTGCCAGGGGGGGAAGGGTGTTCGGGGCCAACGTCCTGACTTTC
>TRBJ1-5|-|-|TRBV7-2
CASSRYRSQPQHF
TGTGCCAGCAGCCGCTACAGGTCCCAGCCCCAGCATTTT
>TRBJ2-3|-|TRBD1|TRBV29-1
CSVEDGQGRSLSQRTDTQYF
TGCAGCGTTGAAGACGGACAGGGAAGAAGTCTATCTCAGAGGACAGATACGCAGTATTTT
>TRBJ1-5|-|-|TRBV2
CASSRDNNQPQHF
TGTGCCAGCAGTCGGGACAACAATCAGCCCCAGCATTTT
>TRBJ2-3|-|-|TRBV7-9
CASSSGSTDTQYF
TGTGCCAGCAGCTCCGGTAGCACAGATACGCAGTATTTT
>TRBJ1-5|-|TRBD1|TRBV15
CATAQGERRNQPQHF
TGTGCCACGGCACAGGGGGAAAGGCGGAATCAGCCCCAGCATTTT
>TRBJ1-5|-|-|TRBV30
CAWSFDGRGISQPQHF
TGTGCCTGGAGTTTCGACGGCCGAGGGATAAGTCAGCCCCAGCATTTT
>TRBJ2-7|few|TRBD1|TRBV6-5
CASSYGTGGYEQYF
TGTGCCAGCAGTTATGGGACAGGGGGTTACGAGCAGTACTTC
>TRBJ1-1|-|-|TRBV10-3
CAALGSLNTEAFF
TGTGCCGCACTGGGCAGCTTGAACACTGAAGCTTTCTTT
>TRBJ2-4|few|-|TRBV12-2
CAPEAREGQGEYF
TGTGCACCAGAGGCGCGGGAGGGCCAGGGGGAGTACTTC
>TRBJ2-3|few|TRBD1|TRBV2
CASKGQGKDTQYF
TGTGCCAGCAAGGGACAGGGGAAAGATACGCAGTATTTT
>TRBJ2-1|once|TRBD2|TRBV7-9
CASSLNGLAVSYNEQFF
TGTGCCAGCAGCTTAAACGGACTAGCGGTTTCCTACAATGAGCAGTTCTTC
>TRBJ2-1|few|TRBD2|TRBV5-4
CASSFGRGLGGEQFF
TGTGCCAGCAGCTTCGGGAGGGGACTAGGAGGTGAGCAGTTCTTC
>TRBJ2-7|-|TRBD2|TRBV5-4
CASSLAGGINYEQYF
TGTGCCAGCAGCTTGGCGGGAGGAATTAACTACGAGCAGTACTTC